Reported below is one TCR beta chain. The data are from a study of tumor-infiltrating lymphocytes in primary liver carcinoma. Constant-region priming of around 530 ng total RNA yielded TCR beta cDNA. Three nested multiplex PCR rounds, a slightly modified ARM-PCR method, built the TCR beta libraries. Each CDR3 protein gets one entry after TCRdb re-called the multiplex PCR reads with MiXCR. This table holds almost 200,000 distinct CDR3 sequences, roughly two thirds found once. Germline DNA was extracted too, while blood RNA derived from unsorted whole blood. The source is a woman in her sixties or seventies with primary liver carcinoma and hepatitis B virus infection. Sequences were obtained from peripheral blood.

The CDR3 loop is CASSLDNGSSGTQYF. The CDR3 DNA reads TGTGCCAGCAGCTTAGATAATGGGAGCAGTGGTACGCAGTATTTT. V gene TRBV7-2 combines with J gene TRBJ2-3, with D maybe TRBD2 (5 bases). CDR3 size: 15 residues. Germline values: CDR1 SGHTA, CDR2 FQGNSA. The ends were cut back, 1 base at V and 8 bases at J, with 16 bases in the middle.